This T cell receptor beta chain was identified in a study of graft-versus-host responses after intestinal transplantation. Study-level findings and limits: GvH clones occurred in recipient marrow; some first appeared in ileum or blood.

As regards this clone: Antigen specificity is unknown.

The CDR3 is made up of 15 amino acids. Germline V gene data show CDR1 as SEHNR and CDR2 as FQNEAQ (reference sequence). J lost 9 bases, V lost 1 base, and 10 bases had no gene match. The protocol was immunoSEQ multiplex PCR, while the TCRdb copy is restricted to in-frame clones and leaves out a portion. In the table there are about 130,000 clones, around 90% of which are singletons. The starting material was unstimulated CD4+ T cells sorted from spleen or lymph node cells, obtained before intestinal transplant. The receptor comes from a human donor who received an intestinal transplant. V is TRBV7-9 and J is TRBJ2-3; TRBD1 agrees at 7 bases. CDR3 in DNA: TGTGCCAGCAGCTTAGAGGGACAGCCAAGGGAGACGCAGTATTTT. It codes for CASSLEGQPRETQYF. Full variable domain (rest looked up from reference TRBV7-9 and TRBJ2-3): DTGVSQNPRHKITKRGQNVTFRCDPISEHNRLYWYRQTLGQGPEFLTYFQNEAQLEKSRLLSDRFSAERPKGSFSTLEIQRTEQGDSAMYLCASSLEGQPRETQYFGPGTRLTVL.